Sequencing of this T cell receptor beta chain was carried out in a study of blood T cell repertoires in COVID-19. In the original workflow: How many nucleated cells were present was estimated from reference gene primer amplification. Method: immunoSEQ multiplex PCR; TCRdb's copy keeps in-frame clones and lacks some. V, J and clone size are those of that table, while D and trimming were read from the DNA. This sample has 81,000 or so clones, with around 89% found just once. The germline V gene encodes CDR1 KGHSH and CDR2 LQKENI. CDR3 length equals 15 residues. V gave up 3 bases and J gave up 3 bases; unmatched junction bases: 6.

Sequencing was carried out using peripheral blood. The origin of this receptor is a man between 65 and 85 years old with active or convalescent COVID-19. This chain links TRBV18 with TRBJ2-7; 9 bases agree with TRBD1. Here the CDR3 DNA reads TGTGCCAGCTCACCGCAACAGGGGGCTGACTACGAGCAGTACTTC. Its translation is CASSPQQGADYEQYF.